Listed below are T cell receptor beta chains from one sample, sequenced in a study of beta chain features in type 1 diabetes. Some clones are missing from TCRdb's copy, which holds only in-frame ones; the method was immunoSEQ multiplex PCR. The sample lists 140,000 or so clones, about 13% occurring once. What was sequenced was central memory CD4+ T cells from blood. Every receptor here comes from a man aged 18 to 29 with type 1 diabetes. The CDR3 runs from the conserved cysteine through the conserved F or W. D genes are given only for firm matches. Not every row has a clone size; where given, it reads once, few, many or a size class.

v_call: TRBV19; clone_size: -; j_call: TRBJ2-3; d_call: -; cdr3_aa: CASSIRTADTQYF; cdr3_nt: TGTGCCAGTAGTATCCGGACCGCAGATACGCAGTATTTT
v_call: TRBV7-2; clone_size: -; j_call: TRBJ1-2; d_call: -; cdr3_aa: CASSPGGGEAYGYTF; cdr3_nt: TGTGCCAGCAGCCCGGGAGGTGGGGAGGCCTATGGCTACACCTTC
v_call: TRBV13; clone_size: -; j_call: TRBJ2-7; d_call: -; cdr3_aa: CASSLGRDQSYEQYF; cdr3_nt: TGTGCCAGCAGCTTAGGCCGGGATCAATCCTACGAGCAGTACTTC
v_call: TRBV6-1; clone_size: -; j_call: TRBJ2-5; d_call: -; cdr3_aa: CASSTGPAVQETQYF; cdr3_nt: TGTGCCAGCAGCACGGGACCTGCAGTCCAAGAGACCCAGTACTTC
v_call: TRBV6-5; clone_size: few; j_call: TRBJ1-1; d_call: -; cdr3_aa: CASSPRSWNTEAFF; cdr3_nt: TGTGCCAGCAGCCCGAGATCCTGGAACACTGAAGCTTTCTTT
v_call: TRBV7-2; clone_size: few; j_call: TRBJ1-4; d_call: -; cdr3_aa: CASSRPNEKLFF; cdr3_nt: TGTGCCAGCAGCAGGCCTAATGAAAAACTGTTTTTT
v_call: TRBV5-6; clone_size: few; j_call: TRBJ2-5; d_call: -; cdr3_aa: CASSRGETQYF; cdr3_nt: TGTGCCAGCAGCCGAGGAGAGACCCAGTACTTC
v_call: TRBV7-8; clone_size: once; j_call: TRBJ1-1; d_call: -; cdr3_aa: CASSTVGGEAFF; cdr3_nt: TGTGCCAGCAGCACCGTTGGGGGTGAAGCTTTCTTT
v_call: TRBV5-1; clone_size: -; j_call: TRBJ1-4; d_call: TRBD1; cdr3_aa: CASSSDRAEKLFF; cdr3_nt: TGCGCCAGCAGCAGTGACAGGGCTGAAAAACTGTTTTTT
v_call: TRBV25-1; clone_size: few; j_call: TRBJ1-1; d_call: -; cdr3_aa: CASSEWQEPEAFF; cdr3_nt: TGTGCCAGCAGTGAATGGCAGGAGCCTGAAGCTTTCTTT
v_call: TRBV28; clone_size: few; j_call: TRBJ2-3; d_call: -; cdr3_aa: CASSPGGGSDTQYF; cdr3_nt: TGTGCCAGCAGTCCTGGCGGGGGCTCAGATACGCAGTATTTT
v_call: TRBV15; clone_size: few; j_call: TRBJ2-5; d_call: TRBD1; cdr3_aa: CATSSWWDSQETQYF; cdr3_nt: TGTGCCACCAGCAGCTGGTGGGACAGCCAAGAGACCCAGTACTTC
v_call: TRBV6-6; clone_size: few; j_call: TRBJ1-4; d_call: TRBD1; cdr3_aa: CASSYAYRGGEEKLFF; cdr3_nt: TGTGCCAGCAGTTACGCATACAGGGGAGGAGAAGAAAAACTGTTTTTT
v_call: TRBV7-9; clone_size: few; j_call: TRBJ2-5; d_call: TRBD2; cdr3_aa: CASSPRLAGEETQYF; cdr3_nt: TGTGCCAGCAGCCCGAGACTAGCGGGGGAAGAGACCCAGTACTTC
v_call: TRBV7-9; clone_size: -; j_call: TRBJ2-5; d_call: TRBD1; cdr3_aa: CASSPLRTGGMETQYF; cdr3_nt: TGTGCCAGCAGCCCGTTGCGGACAGGGGGCATGGAGACCCAGTACTTC
v_call: TRBV7-2; clone_size: -; j_call: TRBJ1-4; d_call: -; cdr3_aa: CASSLGRSNEKLFF; cdr3_nt: TGTGCCAGCAGCTTGGGCAGGAGTAATGAAAAACTGTTTTTT
v_call: TRBV6-5; clone_size: few; j_call: TRBJ1-1; d_call: -; cdr3_aa: CASTAGTRSEAFF; cdr3_nt: TGTGCCAGCACAGCAGGAACAAGGTCTGAAGCTTTCTTT
v_call: TRBV14; clone_size: few; j_call: TRBJ2-7; d_call: -; cdr3_aa: CASSLWDRGYEQYF; cdr3_nt: TGTGCCAGCAGCCTTTGGGACCGGGGCTACGAGCAGTACTTC
v_call: TRBV27; clone_size: -; j_call: TRBJ2-1; d_call: -; cdr3_aa: CASSQRRDEQFF; cdr3_nt: TGTGCCAGCAGCCAACGGAGGGATGAGCAGTTCTTC
v_call: TRBV30; clone_size: once; j_call: TRBJ2-3; d_call: -; cdr3_aa: CAWSVQGVTDTQYF; cdr3_nt: TGTGCCTGGAGTGTACAGGGAGTCACAGATACGCAGTATTTT
v_call: TRBV9; clone_size: few; j_call: TRBJ1-2; d_call: TRBD1; cdr3_aa: CASSVEPGGGYTF; cdr3_nt: TGTGCCAGCAGCGTAGAGCCAGGGGGCGGCTACACCTTC
v_call: TRBV18; clone_size: -; j_call: TRBJ2-7; d_call: TRBD2; cdr3_aa: CASSPWTSGGRNEQYF; cdr3_nt: TGTGCCAGCTCACCCTGGACTAGCGGGGGGAGGAACGAGCAGTACTTC
v_call: TRBV9; clone_size: -; j_call: TRBJ2-4; d_call: -; cdr3_aa: CASSVGRGSASIQYF; cdr3_nt: TGTGCCAGCAGCGTCGGTCGAGGATCAGCTAGCATTCAGTACTTC
v_call: TRBV11-2; clone_size: -; j_call: TRBJ1-5; d_call: -; cdr3_aa: CASSLVAQPQHF; cdr3_nt: TGTGCCAGCAGCTTAGTAGCTCAGCCCCAGCATTTT
v_call: TRBV7-2; clone_size: many; j_call: TRBJ2-1; d_call: -; cdr3_aa: CASSPDGYNEQFF; cdr3_nt: TGTGCCAGCAGCCCCGACGGATACAATGAGCAGTTCTTC
v_call: TRBV6-6; clone_size: -; j_call: TRBJ1-3; d_call: TRBD1; cdr3_aa: CAYGTDGNTIYF; cdr3_nt: TGTGCCTATGGGACAGATGGAAACACCATATATTTT
v_call: TRBV15; clone_size: few; j_call: TRBJ2-3; d_call: -; cdr3_aa: CATSRVEDTQYF; cdr3_nt: TGTGCCACCAGCAGAGTGGAAGATACGCAGTATTTT
v_call: TRBV25-1; clone_size: -; j_call: TRBJ1-1; d_call: -; cdr3_aa: CASSVGISAEAFF; cdr3_nt: TGTGCCAGCAGTGTCGGTATAAGCGCTGAAGCTTTCTTT
v_call: TRBV28; clone_size: many; j_call: TRBJ2-7; d_call: -; cdr3_aa: CASQPPSYEQYF; cdr3_nt: TGTGCCAGCCAGCCACCTTCCTACGAGCAGTACTTC
v_call: TRBV7-8; clone_size: many; j_call: TRBJ2-7; d_call: -; cdr3_aa: CASSHGGEQYF; cdr3_nt: TGTGCCAGCAGCCATGGGGGCGAGCAGTACTTC
v_call: TRBV5-1; clone_size: -; j_call: TRBJ2-3; d_call: -; cdr3_aa: CASSPQGSPTDTQYF; cdr3_nt: TGCGCCAGCAGCCCTCAGGGTTCCCCCACAGATACGCAGTATTTT
v_call: TRBV7-2; clone_size: -; j_call: TRBJ2-3; d_call: -; cdr3_aa: CASSFLGLEFTDTQYF; cdr3_nt: TGTGCCAGCAGCTTCTTAGGCCTGGAATTCACAGATACGCAGTATTTT
v_call: TRBV10-3; clone_size: many; j_call: TRBJ2-6; d_call: -; cdr3_aa: CAIINDRTGANVLTF; cdr3_nt: TGTGCCATCATTAACGACAGGACTGGGGCCAACGTCCTGACTTTC
v_call: TRBV11-2; clone_size: few; j_call: TRBJ2-6; d_call: -; cdr3_aa: CASSTTGSGANVLTF; cdr3_nt: TGTGCCAGCAGTACTACGGGCTCTGGGGCCAACGTCCTGACTTTC
v_call: TRBV6-5; clone_size: many; j_call: TRBJ1-1; d_call: -; cdr3_aa: CASRSSSGNTEAFF; cdr3_nt: TGTGCCAGCAGGTCGTCTTCTGGGAACACTGAAGCTTTCTTT
v_call: TRBV5-1; clone_size: few; j_call: TRBJ1-2; d_call: -; cdr3_aa: CASSLGSRVGYTF; cdr3_nt: TGCGCCAGCAGCTTGGGCTCCCGAGTAGGCTACACCTTC
v_call: TRBV4-2; clone_size: few; j_call: TRBJ2-5; d_call: TRBD2; cdr3_aa: CASSQEARGGRETQYF; cdr3_nt: TGTGCCAGCAGCCAAGAGGCGCGGGGGGGCCGGGAGACCCAGTACTTC
v_call: TRBV5-1; clone_size: -; j_call: TRBJ1-6; d_call: -; cdr3_aa: CASSLPGAHSPLHF; cdr3_nt: TGCGCCAGCAGCTTGCCGGGAGCGCATTCACCCCTCCACTTT
v_call: TRBV7-3; clone_size: many; j_call: TRBJ2-3; d_call: TRBD1; cdr3_aa: CASSTGQGADTQYF; cdr3_nt: TGTGCCAGCAGTACGGGACAGGGGGCCGATACGCAGTATTTT
v_call: TRBV5-1; clone_size: few; j_call: TRBJ2-7; d_call: TRBD2; cdr3_aa: CASSVGEGGEQYF; cdr3_nt: TGCGCCAGCAGCGTTGGGGAGGGAGGCGAGCAGTACTTC
v_call: TRBV7-9; clone_size: -; j_call: TRBJ2-1; d_call: -; cdr3_aa: CASSVTSREQFF; cdr3_nt: TGTGCCAGCAGCGTCACTAGCCGTGAGCAGTTCTTC
v_call: TRBV5-1; clone_size: few; j_call: TRBJ2-6; d_call: -; cdr3_aa: CASSFSSGANVLTF; cdr3_nt: TGCGCCAGCAGCTTCAGCTCTGGGGCCAACGTCCTGACTTTC
v_call: TRBV19; clone_size: many; j_call: TRBJ2-1; d_call: -; cdr3_aa: CASSPQVGSYNEQFF; cdr3_nt: TGTGCCAGTAGTCCACAGGTGGGATCCTACAATGAGCAGTTCTTC
v_call: TRBV5-1; clone_size: -; j_call: TRBJ2-6; d_call: -; cdr3_aa: CATTEAGANVLTF; cdr3_nt: TGCGCCACGACGGAAGCTGGGGCCAACGTCCTGACTTTC
v_call: TRBV18; clone_size: few; j_call: TRBJ1-5; d_call: TRBD1; cdr3_aa: CASSPTGVSNQPQHF; cdr3_nt: TGTGCCAGCTCACCGACAGGGGTTAGCAATCAGCCCCAGCATTTT
v_call: TRBV10-1; clone_size: -; j_call: TRBJ2-5; d_call: -; cdr3_aa: CASSAQTGETQYF; cdr3_nt: TGCGCCAGCAGTGCTCAGACTGGAGAGACCCAGTACTTC
v_call: TRBV2; clone_size: few; j_call: TRBJ2-1; d_call: TRBD2; cdr3_aa: CASVQRGSLSSYNEQFF; cdr3_nt: TGTGCCAGCGTTCAGCGGGGTTCACTAAGCTCCTACAATGAGCAGTTCTTC
v_call: TRBV7-8; clone_size: few; j_call: TRBJ2-5; d_call: -; cdr3_aa: CASSLRAVGETQYF; cdr3_nt: TGTGCCAGCAGCTTAAGGGCTGTGGGGGAGACCCAGTACTTC
v_call: TRBV9; clone_size: few; j_call: TRBJ2-2; d_call: TRBD2; cdr3_aa: CASSASGGAAGELFF; cdr3_nt: TGTGCCAGCAGCGCTAGCGGGGGGGCTGCTGGGGAGCTGTTTTTT
v_call: TRBV19; clone_size: -; j_call: TRBJ2-7; d_call: -; cdr3_aa: CASSTQTGTEQYF; cdr3_nt: TGTGCCAGTAGTACCCAAACCGGGACCGAGCAGTACTTC
v_call: TRBV19; clone_size: -; j_call: TRBJ2-3; d_call: TRBD1; cdr3_aa: CASTSRTGGTDTQYF; cdr3_nt: TGTGCCAGTACCTCTCGGACAGGGGGAACAGATACGCAGTATTTT
v_call: TRBV7-6; clone_size: -; j_call: TRBJ2-3; d_call: TRBD1; cdr3_aa: CASSGQGYISSTDTQYF; cdr3_nt: TGTGCCAGCTCTGGACAGGGTTACATTTCTAGCACAGATACGCAGTATTTT
v_call: TRBV14; clone_size: -; j_call: TRBJ1-2; d_call: -; cdr3_aa: CASSPRVGSGHNYGYTF; cdr3_nt: TGTGCCAGCAGCCCCCGAGTCGGGTCCGGCCATAACTATGGCTACACCTTC
v_call: TRBV6-1; clone_size: -; j_call: TRBJ2-5; d_call: TRBD2; cdr3_aa: CASSEQRGPQETQYF; cdr3_nt: TGTGCCAGCAGTGAACAGCGGGGCCCCCAAGAGACCCAGTACTTC
v_call: TRBV6-1; clone_size: -; j_call: TRBJ2-1; d_call: TRBD2; cdr3_aa: CASNPSGAGEQFF; cdr3_nt: TGTGCCAGCAATCCTAGCGGGGCGGGTGAGCAGTTCTTC